Presented here are 7 T cell receptor beta chains from one specimen sequenced in a study of blood T cell repertoires in COVID-19. Method: immunoSEQ multiplex PCR; TCRdb's copy keeps in-frame clones and lacks some. The repertoire holds under 300,000 clones, with less than 85% as singletons. Sequenced sample: peripheral blood. The origin of the receptors is a woman at least 80 years old with active or convalescent COVID-19.

The chain uses TRBV19 and TRBJ1-5; no clear D. This CDR3 has 15 amino acids. Trimming removed 4 bases at V and 1 base at J, with 11 bases between. Looked up from germline, CDR1 is LNHDA and CDR2 is SQIVND (reference sequence). The CDR3 DNA follows: TGTGCCAGTAGTACTCAGGTGGCAAGCAATCAGCCCCAGCATTTT. Translating gives CASSTQVASNQPQHF.

The chain uses TRBV5-4 and TRBJ1-4, with D unresolved. Per germline, CDR1 SGHNT and CDR2 YYREEE (reference sequence). This CDR3 comprises 13 residues. Trimming took 3 bases from V and 8 from J, leaving 11 bases between them. The CDR3 DNA sequence: TGTGCCAGCAGCTCTTTAATAAGCGAAAAACTGTTTTTT. Protein sequence: CASSSLISEKLFF.

The chain carries TRBV5-1 and TRBJ1-2, with TRBD1 matching 8 bases. Germline CDR1 reads SGHRS; CDR2 reads YFSETQ. V shed 4 bases and J 2 bases; nucleotides not matched to a gene: 10. The CDR3 loop spans 16 amino acids. CDR3 residues: CASSIGTGDRNYGYTF. CDR3 DNA sequence: TGCGCCAGCAGCATAGGGACAGGCGATCGAAACTATGGCTACACCTTC.

This rearrangement joins TRBV2 to TRBJ2-7; 7 nucleotides align to TRBD1. The CDR3 covers 15 residues. The ends lost 3 bases at V and 2 bases at J; junction bases unmatched: 7. Germline V gives CDR1 SNHLY, CDR2 FYNNEI. DNA of the CDR3: TGTGCCAGCAGTGAGCACAGGGGCTCTGCCTACGAGCAGTACTTC. Protein sequence: CASSEHRGSAYEQYF.

This chain uses TRBV3-1 (or the pseudogene TRBV3-2) with TRBJ2-3, with 11 nucleotides matching TRBD2. Germline values: CDR1 LGHDT, CDR2 YNNKEL (reference sequence). The ends lost 4 bases at V and 4 bases at J; junction bases unmatched: 7. CDR3 length: 16 residues. This CDR3 reads CASSPLAGGSPDTQYF. CDR3 DNA: TGTGCCAGCAGCCCGTTAGCGGGAGGGTCACCAGATACGCAGTATTTT.

V and J are TRBV12-3 or TRBV12-4 and TRBJ1-1, with no clear D. V was pared by 1 base and J by 3 bases, with 6 bases between. The CDR3 is made up of 13 amino acids. As DNA, the CDR3 is TGTGCCAGCAGTTTAGTTAGAGACACTGAAGCTTTCTTT. Protein sequence: CASSLVRDTEAFF.

The chain couples TRBV2 to TRBJ2-7, with 8 bases fitting TRBD1. Unmatched junction bases numbered 11, after V lost 9 bases and J lost 4 bases. CDR3 size: 14 residues. Germline CDR1 is SNHLY and CDR2 is FYNNEI. Here the CDR3 DNA reads TGTGCCAGTAAACCGGGACAGGCGGGTTACGAGCAGTACTTC. Its protein product is CASKPGQAGYEQYF. Drawing the rest from reference TRBV2 and TRBJ2-7, the complete variable domain is EPEVTQTPSHQVTQMGQEVILRCVPISNHLYFYWYRQILGQKVEFLVSFYNNEISEKSEIFDDQFSVERPDGSNFTLKIRSTKLEDSAMYFCASKPGQAGYEQYFGPGTRLTVT.